A single sample is the source of the 31 T cell receptor beta chains below, sequenced in a study of T cells in Graves' hyperthyroidism and ophthalmopathy. Amplified regions were TCR beta CDR3 sequences from RNA transcripts. The HTBI primer set served for first-round RT-PCR of the TCR CDR3. TCRdb independently ran MiXCR on the multiplex PCR reads; one entry per CDR3 protein. The sample lists more than 600,000 distinct CDR3 sequences; around 17% were seen once. Material: blood. The receptor set was obtained from a man aged 18 to 29 with Graves' hyperthyroidism.

This sequence joins TRBV20-1 and TRBJ1-1; D possibly corresponds to TRBD1 (5 bases). Germline V gene data show CDR1 as DFQATT and CDR2 as SNEGSKA (reference sequence). This CDR3 spans 15 amino acids. Between the trimmed V and J ends, which lost 3 bases and 0 bases, there was a span of 14 bases. The CDR3 loop reads CSASGRVTMNTEAFF. CDR3 bases: TGCAGTGCTAGTGGCAGGGTAACAATGAACACTGAAGCTTTCTTT.

With regard to this clonotype: A much larger clone sits a single nucleotide away, making a read error possible. This sequence joins TRBV6-5 and TRBJ1-2; no clear D. The germline gives CDR1 MNHEY, CDR2 SVGAGI. V lost 0 bases and J lost 2, with 10 bases in between. This CDR3 spans 15 amino acids. The CDR3 region has the DNA TGTGCCAGCAGTTACTCGACAAGAGTAAACTATGGCTACACCTTC. It specifies CASSYSTRVNYGYTF.

The V and J genes are TRBV15 and TRBJ1-5; D not resolved. This CDR3 has 16 amino acids. Germline CDR1 LNHNV, CDR2 YYDKDF (reference sequence). Deletions cut 4 bases from V and 0 bases from J, with 13 bases between. CDR3: CATSTIGGYSNQPQHF. The CDR3 bases are TGTGCCACCAGCACCATCGGCGGGTATAGCAATCAGCCCCAGCATTTT.

In this sample, this clonotype turned up many times. V gene TRBV6-2 or TRBV6-3 combines with J gene TRBJ2-1, with D maybe TRBD2 (5 bases). V dropped 2 bases and J dropped 7 bases, with 12 bases sitting between them. The germline V gene encodes CDR1 MNHEY and CDR2 SVGEGT. This CDR3 comprises 14 residues. CDR3 sequence reads: CASSYGGSRNEQFF. The CDR3 DNA follows: TGTGCCAGCAGTTACGGCGGGTCTAGGAATGAGCAGTTCTTC.

In this sample, this clonotype turned up many times. The chain links TRBV6-2 or TRBV6-3 to TRBJ2-7, with D possibly called TRBD1 or TRBD2 (6 bases each). This CDR3 is 14 amino acids long. Germline CDR1 is MNHEY and CDR2 is SVGEGT. V was cut by 7 bases and J by 7 bases, with 20 bases left in between. CDR3 DNA sequence: TGTGCCAGCACTAACGGGGGCAGACCTCGGGAGCAGTACTTC. As protein: CASTNGGRPREQYF.

Ten or more counts support this clonotype. This chain joins TRBV7-3 and TRBJ2-7; D remains unclear. V lost 4 bases and J 5 bases, leaving 12 bases between the germline ends. Germline CDR1 and CDR2: SGHTA and FQGTGA. This CDR3 is 13 amino acids long. The CDR3 is CASSSGLGDEQYF. CDR3 sequence (DNA): TGTGCCAGCAGCTCCGGTTTGGGCGACGAGCAGTACTTC.

The chain links TRBV20-1 to TRBJ2-1; maybe TRBD1 (7 bases). The CDR3 sequence is 14 residues long. Trimming left V 6 bases short and J 7 bases short, with 19 bases between. Germline lookup yields CDR1 DFQATT and CDR2 SNEGSKA (reference sequence). The CDR3 is CSAPPQGEVNEQFF. In DNA, the CDR3 is TGCAGTGCCCCCCCGCAGGGGGAGGTGAATGAGCAGTTCTTC.

Only a few counts were recorded for this clonotype. The chain carries TRBV5-4 and TRBJ2-1; D is ambiguous. Trimming left V 0 bases short and J 1 base short, with 8 bases between. This CDR3 has 15 amino acids. Germline V CDR1 and CDR2: SGHNT, YYREEE (reference sequence). DNA for the CDR3: TGTGCCAGCAGCTTGGGAGAAGGGTCCTACAATGAGCAGTTCTTC. This translates into CASSLGEGSYNEQFF.

This clonotype occurred many times. The rearrangement uses TRBV7-8 and TRBJ2-7; 13 bases map to TRBD2. J lost 6 bases, V lost 6 bases, and 11 bases had no gene match. The V gene's germline CDR1 is SGHVS and CDR2 FQNEAQ. The CDR3 spans 16 residues. For the CDR3, the DNA is TGTGCCAGCAGACTAGCGGGAGGGCTAATCACGGGCGAGCAGTACTTC. Protein product: CASRLAGGLITGEQYF.

This clonotype was seen repeatedly, ten times or more. This chain uses TRBV3-1 with TRBJ2-3, with a weak D call TRBD1 (5 bases). Per the germline V gene, CDR1 is LGHDT and CDR2 is YNNKEL (reference sequence). V lost 0 bases and J 3 bases, leaving 7 bases between the germline ends. CDR3 length: 14 amino acids. The CDR3 nucleotides are TGTGCCAGCAGCCAAGACAGGGCTACAGATACGCAGTATTTT. It codes for CASSQDRATDTQYF.

The table lists this clonotype with a few counts. The chain employs TRBV27 and TRBJ2-7; TRBD2 matches at 8 bases. Germline trimming cut 3 bases from V and 3 bases from J; bases unmatched to any gene: 13. This CDR3 contains 17 residues. CDR1 MNHEY and CDR2 SMNVEV come from the germline V gene (reference sequence). CDR3 nucleotides: TGTGCCAGCAGTTTCCGCCCCCGGGCGGGAGGAGGCTACGAGCAGTACTTC. Its translation: CASSFRPRAGGGYEQYF.

This clonotype was detected a few times. The rearrangement joins TRBV4-1 to TRBJ1-2, with D tentatively TRBD1 (5 bases). In germline, CDR1 is MGHRA, CDR2 YSYEKL. The CDR3 runs 14 residues. V lost 4 bases and J lost 4, with 13 bases in between. CDR3 residues: CASSPTGRFYGYTF. As DNA, the CDR3 is TGCGCCAGCAGCCCGACGGGACGGTTCTATGGCTACACCTTC.

The chain has TRBV24-1 and TRBJ2-2; D uncertain. V was trimmed by 1 base and J by 4 bases, leaving 9 bases between them. Germline assignment: CDR1 KGHDR and CDR2 SFDVKD. The CDR3 sequence is 15 residues long. The DNA for the CDR3 is TGTGCCACCAGTGATTTTAAGCAGGTCACCGGGGAGCTGTTTTTT. It translates to CATSDFKQVTGELFF.

This clonotype has more than one count but fewer than ten. The gene calls are TRBV10-2 and TRBJ2-5; no clear D. The CDR3 loop spans 12 amino acids. V lost 0 bases, J lost 5 bases, and 4 bases lay in between. CDR1 and CDR2 (germline): WSHSY, SAAADI. The DNA of the CDR3 is TGCGCCAGCAGTGAGTCGGAGGAGACCCAGTACTTC. Its protein product is CASSESEETQYF.

The sample holds many counts of this clonotype. The chain uses TRBV5-1 and TRBJ1-1; 8 bases agree with TRBD1. In germline, CDR1 is SGHRS, CDR2 YFSETQ. The CDR3 has 15 residues. V shed 4 bases and J 4 bases; nucleotides not matched to a gene: 9. CDR3 residues: CASSLGQGSVTEAFF. The CDR3 DNA is TGCGCCAGCAGCCTTGGACAGGGCTCGGTCACTGAAGCTTTCTTT.

The table lists this clonotype with many counts. This chain connects TRBV2 to TRBJ2-4, with TRBD2 matching over 8 bases. The CDR3 is 14 amino acids. Germline V CDR1 and CDR2: SNHLY, FYNNEI. The ends lost 6 bases at V and 9 bases at J; junction bases unmatched: 10. CDR3 coding DNA: TGTGCCAGCAGCTCTTTAGCGGGAAGGGCCATTCAGTACTTC. Translating gives CASSSLAGRAIQYF.

In its sample, this clonotype was seen many times. CDR3 in amino acids: CASSLDGNEQFF. The CDR3 DNA sequence: TGTGCCAGCTCATTGGACGGCAATGAGCAGTTCTTC. The chain uses TRBV7-6 and TRBJ2-1, with D hard to call. V lost 8 bases to trimming and J lost 6 bases, with 11 bases between them. From germline, CDR1 is SGHVS and CDR2 FNYEAQ. The CDR3 spans 12 residues.

The chain carries TRBV30 and TRBJ2-3; 8 nucleotides align to TRBD1. V lost 1 base to trimming and J lost 6 bases; unmatched junction nucleotides: 9. The CDR3 runs to 15 residues. Germline assignment: CDR1 GTSNPN and CDR2 SVGIG (reference sequence). CDR3 in amino acids: CAWSAPAGGIDTQYF. CDR3 DNA: TGTGCCTGGAGTGCCCCGGCAGGGGGCATTGATACGCAGTATTTT.

The chain links TRBV20-1 to TRBJ2-7; D is perhaps TRBD2 (6 bases). The V end lost 6 bases, the J end lost 2 bases, and 17 bases lay between the germline ends. Germline CDR1 is DFQATT and CDR2 is SNEGSKA (reference sequence). CDR3 length: 14 residues. The CDR3 DNA reads TGCAGTGCCCGGCGGCGGGACTTTACCTACGAGCAGTACTTC. Translation: CSARRRDFTYEQYF.

This chain joins TRBV7-9 and TRBJ2-7, with D possibly being TRBD2 (6 bases). Trimming removed 3 bases from V and 0 bases from J, with 15 bases in between. The CDR3 runs to 16 residues. Germline V gives CDR1 SEHNR, CDR2 FQNEAQ (reference sequence). CDR3 nucleotides: TGTGCCAGCAGCTTCAATCCGGTAGCGGCCTCCTACGAGCAGTACTTC. It specifies CASSFNPVAASYEQYF. Full variable domain (missing parts from reference TRBV7-9 and TRBJ2-7): DTGVSQNPRHKITKRGQNVTFRCDPISEHNRLYWYRQTLGQGPEFLTYFQNEAQLEKSRLLSDRFSAERPKGSFSTLEIQRTEQGDSAMYLCASSFNPVAASYEQYFGPGTRLTVT.

The chain joins TRBV9 to TRBJ2-3; no definite D call. The germline V gene encodes CDR1 SGDLS and CDR2 YYNGEE. The CDR3 spans 14 residues. Trimming took off 1 base at V and 2 bases at J, with 8 bases between the two ends. The chain's CDR3 is CASSVRQYTDTQYF. DNA for the CDR3: TGTGCCAGCAGCGTAAGACAATACACAGATACGCAGTATTTT.

Details on this clonotype: Relative to the germline gene, one junction end is altered; a read error may explain this. This chain links TRBV19 with TRBJ1-5; 10 bases line up with TRBD1. This CDR3 spans 13 amino acids. Germline V CDR1 and CDR2: LNHDA, SQIVND (reference sequence). The CDR3 reads CAGRRTGGKPQHF. The CDR3 DNA reads TGTGCCGGTAGGCGGACAGGGGGGAAGCCCCAGCATTTT.

This clonotype was counted ten times or more. The CDR3 sequence is CASRSSGTGGAWQFF. CDR3 DNA sequence: TGTGCCAGCAGATCTTCCGGGACAGGGGGCGCCTGGCAGTTCTTC. The V and J genes are TRBV2 and TRBJ2-1; the match to TRBD1 covers 12 bases. V was pared by 6 bases and J by 12 bases, with 12 bases of the junction left unmatched. Germline loops: CDR1 SNHLY, CDR2 FYNNEI. The CDR3 sequence is 15 residues long.

This clonotype was found a few times. The J gene is TRBJ2-1, the V gene TRBV10-3, with TRBD1 matching 7 bases. CDR1 and CDR2 from the germline V gene are ENHRY and SYGVKD. V shed 0 bases and J 3 bases; nucleotides not matched to a gene: 8. This CDR3 has 17 residues. Written as DNA, the CDR3 is TGTGCCATCAGTGAGTCACCACCGGGACAGATCTACAATGAGCAGTTCTTC. It is translated as CAISESPPGQIYNEQFF.

The sample holds many counts of this clonotype. This chain links TRBV2 with TRBJ1-4; possibly TRBD1 for D (6 bases). Germline V gene lookup returns CDR1 SNHLY and CDR2 FYNNEI. The V gene lost 3 bases and the J gene lost 0 bases, with 11 bases spanning the gap. This CDR3 contains 16 residues. The CDR3 reads CASSDRGHSTNEKLFF. CDR3 coding DNA: TGTGCCAGCAGTGATCGGGGACATTCAACTAATGAAAAACTGTTTTTT.

There are many counts of this clonotype. The chain couples TRBV11-3 to TRBJ2-3; perhaps D is TRBD1 or TRBD2 (6 bases each). The CDR3 runs 16 residues. Germline V gene data show CDR1 as SGHNT and CDR2 as YENEEA. V lost 4 bases to trimming and J lost 6 bases, with 20 bases between them. The CDR3 nucleotides read TGTGCCAGCAGCTCCCTGAGGGGGGCCAGGAAGGATACGCAGTATTTT. Its protein product is CASSSLRGARKDTQYF.

This clonotype has a handful of counts. This sequence joins TRBV18 and TRBJ1-1; TRBD1 matches at 8 bases. The CDR3 runs to 14 residues. Losses at the gene ends were 5 bases for V and 4 bases for J; bases not matched to a gene: 6. Germline CDR1 is KGHSH and CDR2 is LQKENI. The CDR3 sequence: CASSSQGAPTEAFF. CDR3 sequence (DNA): TGTGCCAGCTCATCTCAGGGGGCGCCCACTGAAGCTTTCTTT.

There are many counts of this clonotype. The chain employs TRBV5-1 and TRBJ1-2; D gene uncertain. Germline values: CDR1 SGHRS, CDR2 YFSETQ. Trimming removed 4 bases at V and 5 bases at J, with 9 bases between. The CDR3 is made up of 12 amino acids. CDR3 in DNA: TGCGCCAGCAGCATTGACCGATATGGCTACACCTTC. The encoded protein is CASSIDRYGYTF.

This clonotype was observed a few times. This chain's CDR3 is CASREWQTSNQPQHF. The DNA for the CDR3 is TGTGCCAGCAGAGAGTGGCAAACGAGCAATCAGCCCCAGCATTTT. The V gene is TRBV6-1, the J gene TRBJ1-5; D unclear. The V end lost 6 bases, the J end lost 1 base, and 13 bases lay between the germline ends. The CDR3 is 15 amino acids. Germline assignment: CDR1 MNHNS and CDR2 SASEGT.

Concerning this clonotype: This may come from a read error, since a much larger clone is one base off. The V gene is TRBV29-1, the J gene TRBJ2-1; the D gene is possibly TRBD1 (6 bases). The CDR3 is made up of 13 amino acids. Per the germline V gene, CDR1 is SQVTM and CDR2 is ANQGSEA. CDR3 sequence (DNA): TGCAGCGCTCAGGGGCGAACCTACGATGAGCAGTTCTTC. Translating gives CSAQGRTYDEQFF.

This clonotype has ten or more counts. This chain uses TRBV9 with TRBJ2-5, with D perhaps TRBD2 (5 bases). Germline CDR1 is SGDLS and CDR2 is YYNGEE. The V end lost 4 bases, the J end lost 1 base, and 14 bases lay between the germline ends. The CDR3 spans 15 residues. The CDR3 loop is CASSPRWGVQETQYF. CDR3 nucleotides: TGTGCCAGCAGCCCGCGCTGGGGAGTCCAAGAGACCCAGTACTTC.